What follows is one TCR beta chain and its context. This sample stems from a study of cytomegalovirus exposure and HLA in healthy donors. Background on the study: Approximately 180 million T cells yielded 90 million to 130 million unique TCR beta sequences, as an earlier analysis found.

Participants comprised healthy donors of bone marrow. The CDR3 has 13 residues. V lost 1 base and J lost 3, with 7 bases in between. Researchers ran the PCR with 60 Vbeta and 13 Jbeta primers. TCRdb keeps only in-frame clones here, not all; method: immunoSEQ multiplex PCR. The top ten hold less than 2.5% of the sample, which has around 190,000 clones, approximately 85% seen once. The sequenced sample was PBMCs. V gene TRBV5-3 combines with J gene TRBJ2-5, with unresolved D. TRBV5-3 counts as an open reading frame of uncertain function. This sequence was found in a woman in her forties or fifties in good health and CMV-seronegative. The CDR3 DNA reads as TGTGCCAGAAGCTTGAAACCGGAAGAGACCCAGTACTTC. The encoded protein is CARSLKPEETQYF.